This TCR beta chain was documented in a study of PD-L1 blockade in urothelial cancer. About the study: Blood was evaluated 3 weeks (second dose) and 6 weeks after therapy began.

Trimming took 4 bases from V and 2 from J; bases not matched to a gene: 13. Germline V gives CDR1 SGDLS, CDR2 YYNGEE. This CDR3 comprises 18 residues. Generated by immunoSEQ multiplex PCR, the TCRdb table keeps only in-frame clones and is missing some. The sample lists around 50,000 clones, roughly four fifths occurring once. The time point is: pretreatment peripheral blood. Enrolled patients showed locally advanced or metastatic urothelial carcinoma. The sample was PBMCs, taken around atezolizumab (anti-PD-L1) treatment. The genes are TRBV9 and TRBJ1-2, with TRBD1 identical over 11 bases. The sequence derives from a man over 45 with urothelial cancer. CDR3 coding DNA: TGTGCCAGCAGCCTGGGGACAGGGGGGAGGGAAAAAAACTATGGCTACACCTTC. Encoded protein: CASSLGTGGREKNYGYTF.